This record concerns one T cell receptor (beta chain) sequence. Its antigen is currently not known. No base quality information exists; no much larger clone differs at one position. The data originate from a study of OX40 agonist ivuxolimab in advanced cancers. With regard to the full study: Ivuxolimab, which targeted the costimulatory receptor OX40 (CD134), was an agonistic, fully human IgG2 monoclonal antibody. Intravenous ivuxolimab was administered to patients every 2 weeks at six dose levels: 0.01, 0.1, 0.3, 1.5, 3 and 10 mg/kg. Among the approximately 54 dose-escalation patients, 19 had hepatocellular carcinoma, approximately 15 melanoma, 9 renal cell carcinoma and 9 head and neck cancer. The dose-escalation cohort was about 83% male with a mean age of roughly 60 years, ranging from about 23 to 85. Prior anti-PD-1, anti-PD-L1 or anti-CTLA-4 therapy was permitted, and checkpoint inhibitors had been received by about 37% of dose-escalation patients. Partial responses occurred in three dose-escalation patients, of whom one had hepatocellular carcinoma and two had cutaneous melanoma. The purpose of peripheral TCRbeta sequencing was to test whether ivuxolimab changed TCR sequence diversity and led to clonal T-cell expansion. The paper covers the monotherapy dose-escalation part of the phase I ivuxolimab trial, which included N of about 50 patients.

For sequencing of the TCRbeta CDR3 region, genomic DNA was extracted from the sorted cells. The immunoSEQ Assay was used for sequencing of TCRbeta CDR3 regions. As stored in TCRdb, this immuneACCESS dataset retains in-frame rearrangements with V and J assigned. A fraction of the clones does not appear; measured against another copy, unresolved V genes explain less than half of the discrepancy, and the remainder lacks a known reason. This sample holds over 60,000 clones; roughly 80% were observed only once. The leading ten clones occupy 1.5% to 2.5% of the sample. Broad study findings and their caveats: At doses of 0.1 to 3.0 mg/kg, clonal expansion of both CD4+ and CD8+ blood T cells was observed from baseline to week 6. Antigen specificity was not determined for the clonally expanded peripheral T cells. After ivuxolimab, CD8+ T cells had more expanded clones than CD4+ T cells on average. In the 0.1-3.0 mg/kg groups, partial responders were among the patients with the lowest normalized peripheral clonal expansion, particularly in CD8+ T cells. Low levels of normalized T-cell clonal expansion were also seen in some patients who did not respond.

The trial excluded patients who had a history of autoimmune disease or were on systemic immunosuppression. Peripheral blood for TCR sequencing was drawn from every dose cohort at baseline, at cycle 4 day 1 and at cycle 7 day 1. The samples were taken from a phase I, first-in-human, multicenter, open-label dose-escalation trial of ivuxolimab. Adults with locally advanced or metastatic melanoma, renal cell carcinoma, hepatocellular carcinoma or head and neck squamous cell carcinoma were enrolled in the trial. Before TCR sequencing, CD4+ T cells and CD8+ T cells were sorted from peripheral blood as separate populations. CDR1 is given as SGHTA and CDR2 as FQGTGA, both from the germline V gene. The CDR3 starts with the cysteine, ends with the phenylalanine, and has 16 residues. The retained sequence is limited to the CDR3, 48 bases, with the frame set at the first base. Relative to germline, V is missing 0 bases and J is missing 4 bases, with 5 bases of the junction outside any gene match.

The origin of this receptor is an adult with an advanced solid tumor such as melanoma, head and neck, liver or kidney cancer. Material: CD4+ or CD8+ T cells sorted from blood, obtained in a trial of the OX40 agonist ivuxolimab. The V and J genes are TRBV7-3 and TRBJ2-1; TRBD2 fits 8 bases in the junction. CDR3 sequence: CASSLTGRLAYNEQFF. Here is the DNA: TGTGCCAGCAGCTTAACAGGGCGACTAGCGTACAATGAGCAGTTCTTC.